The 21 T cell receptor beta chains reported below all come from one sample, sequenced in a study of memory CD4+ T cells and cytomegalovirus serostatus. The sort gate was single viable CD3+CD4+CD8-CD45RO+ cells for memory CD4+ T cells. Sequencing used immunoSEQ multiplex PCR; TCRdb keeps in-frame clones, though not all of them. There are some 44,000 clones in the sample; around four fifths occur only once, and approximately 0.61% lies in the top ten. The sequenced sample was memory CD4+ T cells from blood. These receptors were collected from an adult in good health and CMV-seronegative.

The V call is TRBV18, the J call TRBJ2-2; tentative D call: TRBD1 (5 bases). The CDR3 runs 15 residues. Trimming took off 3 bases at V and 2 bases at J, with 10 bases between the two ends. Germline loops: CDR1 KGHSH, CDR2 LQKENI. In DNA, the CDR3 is TGTGCCAGCTCACCTCAGGGCACAAACACCGGGGAGCTGTTTTTT. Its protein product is CASSPQGTNTGELFF.

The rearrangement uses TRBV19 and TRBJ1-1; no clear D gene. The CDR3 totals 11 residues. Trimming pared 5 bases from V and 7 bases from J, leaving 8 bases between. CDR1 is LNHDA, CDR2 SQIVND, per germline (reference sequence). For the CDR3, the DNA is TGTGCCAGTAGTGCCCAGAGTGAAGCTTTCTTT. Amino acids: CASSAQSEAFF.

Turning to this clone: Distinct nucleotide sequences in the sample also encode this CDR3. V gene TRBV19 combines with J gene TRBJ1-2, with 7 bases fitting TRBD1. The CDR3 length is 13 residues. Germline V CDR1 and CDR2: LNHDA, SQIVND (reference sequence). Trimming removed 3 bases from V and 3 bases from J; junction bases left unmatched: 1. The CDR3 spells CASSIQGDYGYTF. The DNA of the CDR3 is TGTGCCAGTAGTATCCAGGGGGACTATGGCTACACCTTC.

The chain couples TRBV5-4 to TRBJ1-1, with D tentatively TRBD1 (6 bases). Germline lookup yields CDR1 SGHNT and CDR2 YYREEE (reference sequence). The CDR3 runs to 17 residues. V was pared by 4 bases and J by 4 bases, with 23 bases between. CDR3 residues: CASSHRRTNREPTEAFF. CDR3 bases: TGTGCCAGCAGCCACCGTAGAACCAACAGGGAGCCCACTGAAGCTTTCTTT.

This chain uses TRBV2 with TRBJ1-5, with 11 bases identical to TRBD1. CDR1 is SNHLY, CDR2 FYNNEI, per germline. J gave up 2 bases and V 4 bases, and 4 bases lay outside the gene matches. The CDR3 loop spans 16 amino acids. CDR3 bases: TGTGCCAGCAGTGGGACAGGGGGCGCGGGCAATCAGCCCCAGCATTTT. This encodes CASSGTGGAGNQPQHF.

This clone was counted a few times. CDR3 loop: CASSVGTDPFYGYTF. Written as DNA, the CDR3 is TGTGCCAGCAGCGTAGGGACAGATCCTTTTTATGGCTACACCTTC. This chain joins TRBV14 and TRBJ1-2; 7 bases are shared with TRBD1. The CDR3 contains 15 residues. V shed 5 bases and J 5 bases; nucleotides not matched to a gene: 11. Germline values: CDR1 SGHDN, CDR2 FVKESK.

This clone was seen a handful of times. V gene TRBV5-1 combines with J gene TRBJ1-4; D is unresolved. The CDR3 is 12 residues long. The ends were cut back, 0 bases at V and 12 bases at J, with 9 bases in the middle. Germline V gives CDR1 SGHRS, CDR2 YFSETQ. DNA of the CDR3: TGCGCCAGCAGCTTGGAGGGTGTGGAACTGTTTTTT. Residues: CASSLEGVELFF.

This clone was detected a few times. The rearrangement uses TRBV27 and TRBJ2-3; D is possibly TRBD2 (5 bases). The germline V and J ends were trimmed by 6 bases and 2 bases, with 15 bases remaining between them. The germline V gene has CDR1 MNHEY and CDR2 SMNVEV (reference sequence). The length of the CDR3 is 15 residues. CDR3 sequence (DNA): TGTGCCAGCAGACCGTGGTCAGGACTCACAGATACGCAGTATTTT. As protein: CASRPWSGLTDTQYF.

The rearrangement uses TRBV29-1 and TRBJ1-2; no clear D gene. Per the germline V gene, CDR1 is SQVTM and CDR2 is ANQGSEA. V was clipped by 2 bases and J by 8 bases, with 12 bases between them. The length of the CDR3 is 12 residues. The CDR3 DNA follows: TGCAGCGTTGAAACCGGGTTAGGGGGCTACACCTTC. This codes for CSVETGLGGYTF.

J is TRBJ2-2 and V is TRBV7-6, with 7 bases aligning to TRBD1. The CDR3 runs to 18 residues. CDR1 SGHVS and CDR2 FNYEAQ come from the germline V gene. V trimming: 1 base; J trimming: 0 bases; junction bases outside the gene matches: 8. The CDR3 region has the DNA TGTGCCAGCAGCTTAGGGACAGGACCCCGCCCGAACACCGGGGAGCTGTTTTTT. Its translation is CASSLGTGPRPNTGELFF.

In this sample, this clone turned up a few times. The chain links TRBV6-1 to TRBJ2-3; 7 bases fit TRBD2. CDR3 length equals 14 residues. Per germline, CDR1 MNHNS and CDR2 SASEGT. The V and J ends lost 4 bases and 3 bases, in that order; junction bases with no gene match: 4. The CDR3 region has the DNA TGTGCCAGCAGTGTTGGACTAGTTACAGATACGCAGTATTTT. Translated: CASSVGLVTDTQYF.

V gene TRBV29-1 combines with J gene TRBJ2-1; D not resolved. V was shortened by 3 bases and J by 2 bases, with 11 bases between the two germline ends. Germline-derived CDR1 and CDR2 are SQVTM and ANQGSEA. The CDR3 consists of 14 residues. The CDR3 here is CSVDREVTYNEQFF. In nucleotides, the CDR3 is TGCAGCGTTGACCGCGAGGTAACCTACAATGAGCAGTTCTTC.

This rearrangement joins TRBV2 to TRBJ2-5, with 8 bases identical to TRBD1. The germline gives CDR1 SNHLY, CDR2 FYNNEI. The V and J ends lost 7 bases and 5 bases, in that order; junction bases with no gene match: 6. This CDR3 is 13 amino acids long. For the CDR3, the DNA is TGTGCCAGCACCGGACAGGGTAGGGAGACCCAGTACTTC. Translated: CASTGQGRETQYF. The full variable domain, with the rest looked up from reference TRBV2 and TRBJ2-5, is EPEVTQTPSHQVTQMGQEVILRCVPISNHLYFYWYRQILGQKVEFLVSFYNNEISEKSEIFDDQFSVERPDGSNFTLKIRSTKLEDSAMYFCASTGQGRETQYFGPGTRLLVL.

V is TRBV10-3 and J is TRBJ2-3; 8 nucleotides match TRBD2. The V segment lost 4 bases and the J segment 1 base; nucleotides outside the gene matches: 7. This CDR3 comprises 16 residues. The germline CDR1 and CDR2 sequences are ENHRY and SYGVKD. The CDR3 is CAISASREGGTDTQYF. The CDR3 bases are TGTGCCATCAGTGCCTCCCGGGAGGGCGGCACAGATACGCAGTATTTT.

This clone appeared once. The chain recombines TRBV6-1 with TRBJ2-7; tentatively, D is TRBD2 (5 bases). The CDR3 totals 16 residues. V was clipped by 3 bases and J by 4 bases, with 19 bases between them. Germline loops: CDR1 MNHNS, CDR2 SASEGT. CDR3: CASSEGFSSGFYEQYF. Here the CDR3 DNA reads TGTGCCAGCAGTGAGGGATTTAGCTCGGGATTTTACGAGCAGTACTTC.

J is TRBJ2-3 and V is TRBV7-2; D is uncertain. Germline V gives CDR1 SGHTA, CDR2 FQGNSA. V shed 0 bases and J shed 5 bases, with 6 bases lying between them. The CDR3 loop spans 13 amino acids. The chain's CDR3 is CASSLANRDTQYF. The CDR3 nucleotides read TGTGCCAGCAGCTTAGCGAACCGAGATACGCAGTATTTT.

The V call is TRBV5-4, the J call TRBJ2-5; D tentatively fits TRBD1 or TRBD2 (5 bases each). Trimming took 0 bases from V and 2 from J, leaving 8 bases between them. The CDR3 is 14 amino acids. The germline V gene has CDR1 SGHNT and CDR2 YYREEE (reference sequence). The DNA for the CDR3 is TGTGCCAGCAGCTTGGGGGGGAAACAAGAGACCCAGTACTTC. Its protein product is CASSLGGKQETQYF. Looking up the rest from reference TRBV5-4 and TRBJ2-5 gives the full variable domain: ETGVTQSPTHLIKTRGQQVTLRCSSQSGHNTVSWYQQALGQGPQFIFQYYREEENGRGNFPPRFSGLQFPNYSSELNVNALELDDSALYLCASSLGGKQETQYFGPGTRLLVL.

The CDR3 reads CASSMVTDTQYF. The CDR3 nucleotides are TGTGCCAGTAGTATGGTCACAGATACGCAGTATTTT. J is TRBJ2-3 and V is TRBV19; the D is unclear. The V gene's germline CDR1 is LNHDA and CDR2 SQIVND (reference sequence). The CDR3 contains 12 residues. Trimming removed 3 bases at V and 2 bases at J, with 3 bases between.

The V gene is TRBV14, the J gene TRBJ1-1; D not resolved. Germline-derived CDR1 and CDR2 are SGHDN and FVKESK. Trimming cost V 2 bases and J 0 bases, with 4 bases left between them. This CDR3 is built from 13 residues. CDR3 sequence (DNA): TGTGCCAGCAGCCAACAGTTGAACACTGAAGCTTTCTTT. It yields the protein CASSQQLNTEAFF. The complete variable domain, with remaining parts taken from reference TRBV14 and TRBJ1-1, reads EAGVTQFPSHSVIEKGQTVTLRCDPISGHDNLYWYRRVMGKEIKFLLHFVKESKQDESGMPNNRFLAERTGGTYSTLKVQPAELEDSGVYFCASSQQLNTEAFFGQGTRLTVV.

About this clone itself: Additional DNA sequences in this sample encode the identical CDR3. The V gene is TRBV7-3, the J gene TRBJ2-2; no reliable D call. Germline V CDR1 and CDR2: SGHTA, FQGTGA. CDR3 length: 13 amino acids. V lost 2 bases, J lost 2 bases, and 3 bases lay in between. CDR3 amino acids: CASSLRNTGELFF. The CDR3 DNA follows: TGTGCCAGCAGCTTACGAAACACCGGGGAGCTGTTTTTT.

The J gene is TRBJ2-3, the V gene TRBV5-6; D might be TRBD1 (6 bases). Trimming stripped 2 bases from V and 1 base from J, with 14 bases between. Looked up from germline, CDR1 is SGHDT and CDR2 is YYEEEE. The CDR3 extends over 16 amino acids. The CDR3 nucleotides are TGTGCCAGCAGCTTAATTGGGAACAGGGGCACAGATACGCAGTATTTT. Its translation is CASSLIGNRGTDTQYF.